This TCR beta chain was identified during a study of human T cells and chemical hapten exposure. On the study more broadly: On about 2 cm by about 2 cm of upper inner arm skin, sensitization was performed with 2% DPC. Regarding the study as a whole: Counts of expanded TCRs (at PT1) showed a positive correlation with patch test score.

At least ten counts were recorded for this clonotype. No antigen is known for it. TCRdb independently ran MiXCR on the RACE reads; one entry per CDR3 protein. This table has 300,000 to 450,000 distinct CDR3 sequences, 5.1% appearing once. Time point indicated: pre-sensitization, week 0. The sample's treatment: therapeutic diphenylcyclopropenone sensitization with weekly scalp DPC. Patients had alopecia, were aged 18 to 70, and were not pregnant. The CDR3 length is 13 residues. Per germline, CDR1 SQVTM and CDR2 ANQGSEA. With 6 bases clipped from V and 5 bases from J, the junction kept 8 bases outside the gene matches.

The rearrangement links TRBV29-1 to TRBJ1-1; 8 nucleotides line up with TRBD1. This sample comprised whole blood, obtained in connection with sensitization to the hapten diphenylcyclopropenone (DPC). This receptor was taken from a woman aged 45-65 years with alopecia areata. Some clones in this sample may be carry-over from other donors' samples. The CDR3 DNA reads TGCAGCGTCGACAGGGGAGGCAGGACTGAAGCTTTCTTT. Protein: CSVDRGGRTEAFF.